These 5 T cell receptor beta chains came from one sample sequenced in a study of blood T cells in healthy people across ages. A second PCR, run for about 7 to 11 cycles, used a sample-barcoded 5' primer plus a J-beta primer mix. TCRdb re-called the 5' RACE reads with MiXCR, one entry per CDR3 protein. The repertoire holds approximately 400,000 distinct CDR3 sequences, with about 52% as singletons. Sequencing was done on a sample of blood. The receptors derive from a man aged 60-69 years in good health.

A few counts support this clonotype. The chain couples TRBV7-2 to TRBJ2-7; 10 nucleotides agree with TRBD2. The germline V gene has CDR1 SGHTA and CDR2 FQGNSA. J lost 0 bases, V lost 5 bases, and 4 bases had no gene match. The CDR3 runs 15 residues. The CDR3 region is CASSAAGGPSYEQYF. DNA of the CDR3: TGTGCCAGCAGCGCAGCGGGAGGGCCCTCCTACGAGCAGTACTTC.

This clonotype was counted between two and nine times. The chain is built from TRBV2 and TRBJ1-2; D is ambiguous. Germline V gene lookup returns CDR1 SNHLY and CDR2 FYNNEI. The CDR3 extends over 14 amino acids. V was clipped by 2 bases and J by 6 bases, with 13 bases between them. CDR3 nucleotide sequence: TGTGCCAGCAGTGAAAGGGAATTGGACCATGGCTACACCTTC. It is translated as CASSERELDHGYTF.

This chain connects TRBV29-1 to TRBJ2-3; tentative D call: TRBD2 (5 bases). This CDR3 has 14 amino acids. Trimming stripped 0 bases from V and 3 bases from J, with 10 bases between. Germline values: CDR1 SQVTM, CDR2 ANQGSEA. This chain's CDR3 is CSVEDRLATDTQYF. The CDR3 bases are TGCAGCGTTGAAGATCGATTAGCGACAGATACGCAGTATTTT.

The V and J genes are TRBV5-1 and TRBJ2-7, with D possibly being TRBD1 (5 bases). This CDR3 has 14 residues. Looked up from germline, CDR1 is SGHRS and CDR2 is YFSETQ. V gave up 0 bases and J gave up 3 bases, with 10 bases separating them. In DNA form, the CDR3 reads TGCGCCAGCAGCTTGGAGCAGGGCTACTACGAGCAGTACTTC. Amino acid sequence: CASSLEQGYYEQYF.

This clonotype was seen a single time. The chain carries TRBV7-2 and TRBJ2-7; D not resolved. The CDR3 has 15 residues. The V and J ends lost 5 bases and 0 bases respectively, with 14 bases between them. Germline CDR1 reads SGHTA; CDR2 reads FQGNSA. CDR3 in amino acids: CASSRLDRVSYEQYF. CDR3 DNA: TGTGCCAGCAGCCGATTGGACCGTGTCTCCTACGAGCAGTACTTC.